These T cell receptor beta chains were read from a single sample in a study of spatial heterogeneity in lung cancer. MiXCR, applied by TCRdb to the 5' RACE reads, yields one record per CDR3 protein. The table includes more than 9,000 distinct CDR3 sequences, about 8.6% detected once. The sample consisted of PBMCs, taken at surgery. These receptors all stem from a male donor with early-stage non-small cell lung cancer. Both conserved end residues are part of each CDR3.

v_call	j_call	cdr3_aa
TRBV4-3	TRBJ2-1	CASSHRLGSADEQFF
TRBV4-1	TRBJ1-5	CASSRAGNQPQHF
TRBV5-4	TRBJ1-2	CASSSDINYGYTF
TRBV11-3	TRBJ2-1	CASSPLEGQGVNEQFF
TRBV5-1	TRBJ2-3	CASSKGAGGSDTQYF
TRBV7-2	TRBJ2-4	CASSLVGGVAKNIQYF
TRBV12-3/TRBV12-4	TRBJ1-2	CASSLTGVPSNYGYTF
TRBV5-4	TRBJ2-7	CASSLEPYEQYF
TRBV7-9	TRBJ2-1	CASSFDKGAYNEQFF
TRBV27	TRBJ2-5	CASRDRPYQETQYF
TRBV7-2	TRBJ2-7	CASSTGQGAIYEQYF
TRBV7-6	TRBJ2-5	CASSFSDQETQYF
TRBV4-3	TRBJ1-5	CASSQERGFQPQHF
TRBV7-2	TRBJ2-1	CASTSSGGMYNEQFF
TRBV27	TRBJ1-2	CASSFAERRGYTF
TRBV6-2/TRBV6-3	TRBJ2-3	CASSSPRGRRTDTQYF
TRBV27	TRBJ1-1	CASRTGRYAEAFF
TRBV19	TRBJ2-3	CASSLSQGWGFFTDTQYF
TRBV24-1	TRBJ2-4	CATSDLKGGQYF
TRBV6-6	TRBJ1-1	CASSSRIGAEAFF
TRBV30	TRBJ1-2	CAWSQDRGDGYTF
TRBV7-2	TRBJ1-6	CASSRRGGPLHF
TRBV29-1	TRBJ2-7	CSVGAGSSYEQYF
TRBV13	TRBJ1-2	CASSLSASHNYGYTF
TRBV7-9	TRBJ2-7	CASSLRGAASYEQYF
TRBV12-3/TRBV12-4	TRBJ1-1	CASTVLPGFGEAFF
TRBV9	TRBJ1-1	CASSEGGNTEAFF
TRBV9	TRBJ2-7	CASSVGQGAGQYF
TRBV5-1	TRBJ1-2	CASSKNEGAYYGYTF
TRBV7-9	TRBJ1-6	CASSLLGQGGSPLHF
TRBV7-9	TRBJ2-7	CASSRPGLAGEAEQYF
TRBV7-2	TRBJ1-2	CASSLGRTAISRGYTF
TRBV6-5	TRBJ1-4	CASSYADSQEKLFF
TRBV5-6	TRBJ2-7	CASSGEDRADYEQYF
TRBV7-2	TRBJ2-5	CASSPSKQETQYF
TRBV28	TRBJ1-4	CASSFGRTLEKLFF
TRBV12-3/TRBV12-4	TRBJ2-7	CASSLNGPLSGEQYF
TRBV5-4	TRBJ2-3	CASSKGTDSTDTQYF
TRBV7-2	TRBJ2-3	CASSFNPTDTQYF
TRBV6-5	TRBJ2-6	CASSYLGAGPSGANVLTF